This T cell receptor beta chain was sequenced for a study of cytomegalovirus exposure and HLA in healthy donors. General observations from the study: Reports credit the classifier with highly specific, highly sensitive diagnosis of cytomegalovirus status.

V dropped 5 bases and J dropped 9; count of bases not matched to a gene: 13. This CDR3 spans 15 amino acids. CDR1 is SGHTA and CDR2 is FQGNSA in the germline V gene. Concerning this clone itself: Antigen specificity is unknown.

60 Vbeta and 13 Jbeta primers were used in PCR. The protocol was immunoSEQ multiplex PCR, while the TCRdb copy is restricted to in-frame clones and leaves out a portion. The sample has fewer than 150,000 clones, around 80% seen once; the top ten hold around 4.9%. The chain carries TRBV7-2 and TRBJ2-1; 7 bases are shared with TRBD2. The sequence came from a male donor in good health and CMV-seronegative. The sample was PBMCs. The CDR3: CASSGRTSIVPEQFF. DNA of the CDR3: TGTGCCAGCAGCGGGAGGACTAGTATAGTTCCTGAGCAGTTCTTC.